Listed here are 23 T cell receptor beta chains from one sample, sequenced in a study of OX40 agonist ivuxolimab in advanced cancers. Clones were sequenced by immunoSEQ multiplex PCR, and TCRdb holds only the in-frame ones, with some missing. The table records approximately 76,000 clones, more than 75% of them present only once. The sample in question was CD4+ or CD8+ T cells sorted from blood, obtained in a trial of the OX40 agonist ivuxolimab. The receptors were gathered from an adult with an advanced solid tumor such as melanoma, head and neck, liver or kidney cancer.

The gene calls are TRBV7-2 and TRBJ2-3; the D gene is possibly TRBD1 (6 bases). The CDR3 loop spans 16 amino acids. Trimming removed 3 bases at V and 0 bases at J, with 13 bases between. CDR1 is SGHTA, CDR2 FQGNSA, per germline. CDR3 DNA: TGTGCCAGCAGCTTTACAGGGACCCTTAGCACAGATACGCAGTATTTT. It yields the protein CASSFTGTLSTDTQYF.

The chain carries TRBV18 and TRBJ1-2; TRBD1 is a possible D gene (6 bases). CDR3 size: 16 residues. Looked up from germline, CDR1 is KGHSH and CDR2 is LQKENI. With 2 bases removed from V and 4 bases from J, the gap between germline ends came to 17 bases. As DNA, the CDR3 is TGTGCCAGCTCACCAACCCCCAGTCAGGGGCCCTATGGCTACACCTTC. It translates to CASSPTPSQGPYGYTF.

The chain links TRBV11-1 to TRBJ2-3; D possibly matches TRBD1 or TRBD2 (6 bases each). The germline gives CDR1 SGHAT, CDR2 FQDESV (reference sequence). The CDR3 runs 14 residues. Trimming removed 4 bases at V and 3 bases at J, with 11 bases between. Written as DNA, the CDR3 is TGTGCCAGCAGCTCGGGGGCCTGGACAGATACGCAGTATTTT. Translating it yields CASSSGAWTDTQYF. Filled out from reference TRBV11-1 and TRBJ2-3, the complete variable domain reads EAEVAQSPRYKITEKSQAVAFWCDPISGHATLYWYRQILGQGPELLVQFQDESVVDDSQLPKDRFSAERLKGVDSTLKIQPAELGDSAMYLCASSSGAWTDTQYFGPGTRLTVL.

This clone was recorded only once. The genes are TRBV4-2 and TRBJ2-2; D is uncertain. V was pared by 4 bases and J by 0 bases, with 6 bases between. The CDR3 runs to 14 residues. Germline CDR1 reads LGHNA; CDR2 reads YNFKEQ. The CDR3 bases are TGTGCCAGCAGCCTGGATCCGAACACCGGGGAGCTGTTTTTT. It is translated as CASSLDPNTGELFF.

The CDR3 DNA reads as TGTGCCAGCAGCGTAGGAAGTTCCCAAGAGACCCAGTACTTC. As protein: CASSVGSSQETQYF. The rearrangement links TRBV9 to TRBJ2-5; D unresolved. The CDR3 is made up of 14 amino acids. Trimming removed 0 bases from V and 1 base from J, with 7 bases in between. Germline CDR1 and CDR2: SGDLS and YYNGEE.

The V gene is TRBV27, the J gene TRBJ2-7, with D possibly TRBD1 on 5 matching bases. CDR1 MNHEY and CDR2 SMNVEV come from the germline V gene (reference sequence). This CDR3 spans 16 amino acids. The V gene lost 6 bases and the J gene lost 2 bases, with 20 bases spanning the gap. CDR3 sequence: CASRPIQRQNTYEQYF. As DNA, the CDR3 is TGTGCCAGCAGACCCATACAAAGACAGAATACCTACGAGCAGTACTTC.

V and J are TRBV7-3 and TRBJ2-3, with no clear D. V was pared by 4 bases and J by 1 base, with 6 bases between. The germline V gene encodes CDR1 SGHTA and CDR2 FQGTGA. The CDR3 has 13 residues. CDR3 sequence reads: CASSSIGTDTQYF. The CDR3, as DNA: TGTGCCAGCAGCTCTATAGGCACAGATACGCAGTATTTT.

This sequence joins TRBV7-2 and TRBJ1-4, with 8 bases that match TRBD1. CDR1 is SGHTA, CDR2 FQGNSA, per germline. The CDR3 length is 16 residues. After removal of 1 base from V and 10 bases from J, the junction contained 11 bases not matched to a gene. CDR3 sequence (DNA): TGTGCCAGCAGCTTAGGTAGGGGACAGGTCTCCGGAAAACTGTTTTTT. Protein: CASSLGRGQVSGKLFF.

This sequence joins TRBV7-2 and TRBJ2-2; D not resolved. This CDR3 is built from 14 residues. V dropped 1 base and J dropped 1 base, with 4 bases sitting between them. The germline V gene has CDR1 SGHTA and CDR2 FQGNSA. CDR3 nucleotides: TGTGCCAGCAGCTTAGAACTGAACACCGGGGAGCTGTTTTTT. This translates into CASSLELNTGELFF.

V usage is TRBV11-2 and J usage is TRBJ2-2, with D perhaps being TRBD1 or TRBD2 (5 bases each). The CDR3 has 16 amino acids. Germline loops: CDR1 SGHAT, CDR2 FQNNGV. Trimming took off 2 bases at V and 2 bases at J, with 12 bases between the two ends. As DNA, the CDR3 is TGTGCCAGCAGCTTAAGAGGGGACCGTAACACCGGGGAGCTGTTTTTT. This encodes CASSLRGDRNTGELFF.

This chain joins TRBV11-1 and TRBJ2-7, with TRBD1 matching over 8 bases. Germline V gives CDR1 SGHAT, CDR2 FQDESV (reference sequence). The CDR3 consists of 13 residues. Trimming took 8 bases from V and 1 from J; bases not matched to a gene: 4. DNA for the CDR3: TGTGCCAGCCGGGGACAGGAGTCCTACGAGCAGTACTTC. Its protein product is CASRGQESYEQYF.

The rearrangement links TRBV11-2 to TRBJ1-1; perhaps TRBD1 as D (6 bases). CDR3 length: 15 amino acids. V was cut by 4 bases and J by 4 bases, with 16 bases left in between. Germline CDR1 is SGHAT and CDR2 is FQNNGV. CDR3: CASSWTGGRGTEAFF. The CDR3 region has the DNA TGTGCCAGCAGCTGGACCGGGGGCAGGGGCACTGAAGCTTTCTTT.

V is TRBV19 and J is TRBJ2-2, with D tentatively TRBD2 (6 bases). CDR1 LNHDA and CDR2 SQIVND come from the germline V gene (reference sequence). The CDR3 loop spans 12 amino acids. Between the trimmed V and J ends, which lost 9 bases and 1 base, there was a span of 6 bases. This chain's CDR3 is CASGRNTGELFF. DNA of the CDR3: TGTGCCAGCGGGAGGAACACCGGGGAGCTGTTTTTT.

The rearrangement links TRBV18 to TRBJ2-1, with 7 bases identical to TRBD2. The CDR3 runs to 15 residues. After removal of 3 bases from V and 3 bases from J, the junction contained 5 bases not matched to a gene. Germline V gene lookup returns CDR1 KGHSH and CDR2 LQKENI. The CDR3 here is CASSPGGKNYNEQFF. In nucleotides, the CDR3 is TGTGCCAGCTCACCGGGAGGGAAGAACTACAATGAGCAGTTCTTC.

The rearrangement uses TRBV6-5 and TRBJ1-2, with D unresolved. The CDR3 consists of 13 residues. Germline CDR1 and CDR2: MNHEY and SVGAGI. The germline V and J ends were trimmed by 6 bases and 8 bases, with 16 bases remaining between them. The CDR3: CASSPRAQGGYTF. CDR3 sequence (DNA): TGTGCCAGCAGCCCACGGGCACAAGGGGGCTACACCTTC.

This clone is a singleton in its sample. This chain connects TRBV5-4 to TRBJ2-5; D gene unclear. Between the trimmed V and J ends, which lost 3 bases and 2 bases, there was a span of 5 bases. Germline V gene data show CDR1 as SGHNT and CDR2 as YYREEE (reference sequence). This CDR3 contains 12 residues. CDR3 amino acids: CASSSPQETQYF. CDR3 sequence (DNA): TGTGCCAGCAGCTCTCCTCAAGAGACCCAGTACTTC.

The chain is built from TRBV19 and TRBJ1-2; 7 nucleotides match TRBD1. Losses at the gene ends were 1 base for V and 4 bases for J; bases not matched to a gene: 12. Germline assignment: CDR1 LNHDA and CDR2 SQIVND (reference sequence). CDR3 size: 17 residues. CDR3 bases: TGTGCCAGTAGTATAGCGGGGGACAGCGTCTTCCCCTATGGCTACACCTTC. The encoded protein is CASSIAGDSVFPYGYTF.

This clone appeared a few times. V is TRBV6-1 and J is TRBJ2-7; TRBD2 matches 7 bases. Germline CDR1 MNHNS, CDR2 SASEGT. V dropped 6 bases and J dropped 0; count of bases not matched to a gene: 8. This CDR3 has 15 residues. The CDR3 loop reads CASRPLAASSYEQYF. The CDR3 DNA reads TGTGCCAGCAGGCCTCTAGCGGCAAGCTCCTACGAGCAGTACTTC.

This chain connects TRBV4-2 to TRBJ2-1; TRBD1 might be the D (8 bases). V lost 6 bases, J lost 2 bases, and 20 bases lay in between. The CDR3 totals 17 residues. Germline values: CDR1 LGHNA, CDR2 YNFKEQ. The CDR3 protein is CASSPPTGEGAYNEQFF. CDR3 nucleotide sequence: TGTGCCAGCAGTCCTCCGACAGGGGAGGGGGCCTACAATGAGCAGTTCTTC.

The chain recombines TRBV6-6 with TRBJ1-2; D is possibly TRBD1 (5 bases). Trimming took 5 bases from V and 8 from J, leaving 9 bases between them. The CDR3 loop spans 11 amino acids. Germline V gene data show CDR1 as MNHNY and CDR2 as SVGAGI (reference sequence). CDR3 in amino acids: CASSRGTGYTF. The CDR3 DNA is TGTGCCAGCAGTAGAGGGACCGGCTACACCTTC.

This clone was observed once. The V call is TRBV9, the J call TRBJ1-3; 7 bases are shared with TRBD1. Per the germline V gene, CDR1 is SGDLS and CDR2 is YYNGEE. The CDR3 covers 15 residues. The junction had 3 bases not matched to a gene; V was cut back by 3 bases and J by 0 bases. CDR3 sequence: CASSAQGVSGNTIYF. The CDR3 DNA is TGTGCCAGCAGCGCCCAGGGGGTCTCTGGAAACACCATATATTTT. Variable domain in full (rest from reference TRBV9 and TRBJ1-3): DSGVTQTPKHLITATGQRVTLRCSPRSGDLSVYWYQQSLDQGLQFLIQYYNGEERAKGNILERFSAQQFPDLHSELNLSSLELGDSALYFCASSAQGVSGNTIYFGEGSWLTVV.

The J gene is TRBJ1-5, the V gene TRBV2; tentatively, D is TRBD1 (5 bases). Germline V CDR1 and CDR2: SNHLY, FYNNEI. The CDR3 is 15 amino acids. V lost 2 bases to trimming and J lost 1 base, with 9 bases between them. The CDR3 coding sequence is TGTGCCAGCAGTGAAAGACAGAGGAGCAATCAGCCCCAGCATTTT. Its protein product is CASSERQRSNQPQHF. Filled out from reference TRBV2 and TRBJ1-5, the complete variable domain reads EPEVTQTPSHQVTQMGQEVILRCVPISNHLYFYWYRQILGQKVEFLVSFYNNEISEKSEIFDDQFSVERPDGSNFTLKIRSTKLEDSAMYFCASSERQRSNQPQHFGDGTRLSIL.

This chain connects TRBV6-9 to TRBJ1-5; D uncertain. CDR1 and CDR2 from the germline V gene are MNHGY and SVAAGI. CDR3 length: 14 amino acids. Trimming took off 7 bases at V and 3 bases at J, with 13 bases between the two ends. The CDR3 DNA follows: TGTGCCAGCACGACACACATTGTCAATCAGCCCCAGCATTTT. As protein: CASTTHIVNQPQHF.